Listed below are T cell receptor beta chains from one sample, sequenced in a study of immune evolution from preneoplasia to lung adenocarcinoma. Sequencing used immunoSEQ multiplex PCR; TCRdb keeps in-frame clones, though not all of them. The sample yields roughly 6,100 clones, roughly 85% seen once. The sample consisted of FFPE minimally invasive lung adenocarcinoma tissue. These receptors all stem from a person aged 50-69 years with lung adenocarcinoma. The CDR3 runs from the conserved cysteine through the conserved F or W. D genes are given only for firm matches.

j_call	v_call	d_call	cdr3_aa
TRBJ2-7	TRBV19	.	CASSTSGEQYF
TRBJ1-3	TRBV4-1	.	CASSQVWTSASGNTIYF
TRBJ2-1	TRBV28	.	CASSLRLRASGGNEQFF
.	TRBV18	.	CASSPPDRPHEQYF
TRBJ1-6	TRBV7-9	TRBD1	CASSPRDRTGSPLHF
TRBJ2-6	TRBV4-1	TRBD1	CASSQGQGTGANVLTF
TRBJ2-1	TRBV28	TRBD2	CASSLGTSGLQFF
TRBJ2-3	TRBV4-2	.	CASSQRLITDTQYF
TRBJ2-3	TRBV30	TRBD1	CAWSRGQGLDTQYF
TRBJ1-2	TRBV7-2	TRBD1	CASSLAPGQTFGVDGYTF
TRBJ1-1	TRBV29-1	.	CSVEDPMNTEAFF
TRBJ2-5	TRBV7-8	TRBD2	CASSATSGSSETQYF
TRBJ2-3	TRBV6-6	.	CASSLQGGGTDTQYF
TRBJ2-7	TRBV30	TRBD1	CAWEQGANEQYF
TRBJ1-1	TRBV28	.	CASRRNDLPGAFF
TRBJ2-1	TRBV6-5	.	CASSRGSVRNEQFF
TRBJ1-2	TRBV30	TRBD1	CAGNRGNYGYTF
TRBJ2-7	TRBV29-1	TRBD2	CSVEGTSGAYEQYF
TRBJ2-2	TRBV6-5	.	CASSARAGELFF
TRBJ2-1	TRBV6-1	TRBD1	CASIPGQGFNEQFF
TRBJ2-7	TRBV5-1	.	CASSLQGFSEQYF
TRBJ1-2	TRBV10-1	TRBD1	CASTGTGWVYGYTF
TRBJ2-7	TRBV27	TRBD1	CASSLSNRGYEQYF
TRBJ2-7	TRBV28	.	CASRKATQTYEQYF
TRBJ2-5	TRBV7-2	.	CASSQQETQYF
TRBJ2-1	TRBV5-1	.	CASSLVTSRPEQFF
TRBJ2-3	TRBV19	.	CASSLGLADTQYF